This TCR beta chain stems from a study of blood T cells in healthy people across ages. Primers used in a second PCR of roughly 7 to 12 cycles were a sample-barcoded 5' primer and a J-beta primer mix. TCRdb used MiXCR to reprocess the 5' RACE reads, holding one entry per CDR3 protein. The table records 1.5 million to 2 million distinct CDR3 sequences, around half of them present only once. This clonotype was observed a handful of times. The antigen remains unidentified. Donors were healthy Caucasian individuals from Russia aged about 6 to 100. V dropped 5 bases and J dropped 8 bases, with 10 bases sitting between them. The germline CDR1 and CDR2 sequences are MDHEN and SYDVKM. The CDR3 is made up of 11 amino acids. Overall study findings and caveats: PBMCs went unsorted, and a conclusive naive versus antigen-experienced comparison was therefore prevented.

The sequence was collected from a middle-aged woman in good health. Material: blood. This chain uses TRBV28 with TRBJ2-7; either TRBD1 or TRBD2 may fit D (5 bases each). The CDR3 here is CASSPPGQQYF. Here the CDR3 DNA reads TGTGCCAGCAGTCCCCCGGGACAGCAGTACTTC.